This T cell receptor beta chain was recorded in a study of PD-1 blockade in mismatch repair-deficient tumors. On this clone: The antigen is unknown.

General study results and limits: Rapid post-treatment expansion, then contraction, generally preceding radiologic response, marked tumor-resident clones.

PCR or immunohistochemistry showed mismatch repair deficiency in every enrolled patient. TCR sequencing covered three patients who responded to pembrolizumab. The germline V gene encodes CDR1 MRHNA and CDR2 SNTAGT. V lost 2 bases, J lost 1 base, and 9 bases lay in between. This CDR3 is 15 amino acids long. TCRdb's copy holds only in-frame clones and misses some; the assay was immunoSEQ multiplex PCR. The sample has 100,000 to 150,000 clones, roughly 86% seen once. The receptor comes from an adult with mismatch repair-deficient cancer. The sample here was peripheral blood, taken 44 weeks after starting pembrolizumab. The chain couples TRBV6-4 to TRBJ2-4; no clear D. CDR3 in amino acids: CASSDVGSAKNIQYF. As DNA, the CDR3 is TGTGCCAGCAGTGACGTGGGCTCGGCCAAAAACATTCAGTACTTC.